Listed here are 7 T cell receptor beta chains from one sample, sequenced in a study of blood T cell repertoires in COVID-19. Some clones are missing from TCRdb's copy, which holds only in-frame ones; the method was immunoSEQ multiplex PCR. In the table there are around 68,000 clones, around 90% of which are singletons. The sequencing input was peripheral blood. The receptor set was obtained from a human donor in a cohort sampled during active COVID-19.

This chain uses TRBV25-1 with TRBJ2-7; weak D call: TRBD1 (5 bases). This CDR3 is 13 amino acids long. Germline V CDR1 and CDR2: MGHDK, SYGVNS. Trimming removed 1 base from V and 3 bases from J, with 7 bases in between. In nucleotides, the CDR3 is TGTGCCAGCAGTGAATCAGGGCGCTACGAGCAGTACTTC. Translating it yields CASSESGRYEQYF.

The chain joins TRBV10-3 to TRBJ1-1; D is unclear. The germline V and J ends were trimmed by 5 bases and 11 bases, with 18 bases remaining between them. Germline V CDR1 and CDR2: ENHRY, SYGVKD. This CDR3 region has 13 residues. The CDR3 DNA reads as TGTGCCATCAGTCAGACTAGAGTACTCGGGGCTTTCTTT. Translating it yields CAISQTRVLGAFF.

This chain links TRBV23-1 with TRBJ2-7; no firm D call. TRBV23-1 carries the ORF label, with uncertain function. The CDR3 is made up of 15 amino acids. Trimming removed 0 bases from V and 9 bases from J, with 18 bases in between. DNA of the CDR3: TGCGCCAGCAGTCAATCATGGTACAGTCCACTCGGGCAGTACTTC. It is translated as CASSQSWYSPLGQYF.

The chain recombines TRBV24-1 with TRBJ1-1, with D maybe TRBD1 (5 bases). V lost 3 bases and J lost 8, with 15 bases in between. This CDR3 spans 14 amino acids. Germline V lookup: CDR1 KGHDR, CDR2 SFDVKD. The CDR3 reads CATSDARGFREAFF. CDR3 coding DNA: TGTGCCACCAGTGATGCAAGGGGATTCCGCGAAGCTTTCTTT.

The chain couples TRBV7-9 to TRBJ2-7; D is unresolved. Germline V gene data show CDR1 as SEHNR and CDR2 as FQNEAQ (reference sequence). The CDR3 consists of 15 residues. With 5 bases removed from V and 2 bases from J, the gap between germline ends came to 16 bases. For the CDR3, the DNA is TGTGCCAGCAGCGCGATTCTCGGGTCCCCCTACGAGCAGTACTTC. Protein product: CASSAILGSPYEQYF.

This clone has just one count. The chain carries TRBV24-1 and TRBJ2-7; TRBD2 is a possible D gene (7 bases). This CDR3 has 20 residues. V was pared by 4 bases and J by 7 bases, with 34 bases between. The germline V gene encodes CDR1 KGHDR and CDR2 SFDVKD. The CDR3 sequence: CATSDPQGGGPRPSPGEQYF. In nucleotides, the CDR3 is TGTGCCACCAGTGACCCGCAAGGGGGAGGGCCCCGGCCTTCCCCGGGGGAGCAGTACTTC.

V is TRBV27 and J is TRBJ2-7; 10 bases fit TRBD1. Germline-derived CDR1 and CDR2 are MNHEY and SMNVEV (reference sequence). Trimming cost V 7 bases and J 0 bases; bases outside gene matches: 9. The CDR3 consists of 16 residues. The CDR3 region has the DNA TGTGCCAGCACCCCCCAGGGACAGGGGAGCTCCTACGAGCAGTACTTC. Its translation: CASTPQGQGSSYEQYF.